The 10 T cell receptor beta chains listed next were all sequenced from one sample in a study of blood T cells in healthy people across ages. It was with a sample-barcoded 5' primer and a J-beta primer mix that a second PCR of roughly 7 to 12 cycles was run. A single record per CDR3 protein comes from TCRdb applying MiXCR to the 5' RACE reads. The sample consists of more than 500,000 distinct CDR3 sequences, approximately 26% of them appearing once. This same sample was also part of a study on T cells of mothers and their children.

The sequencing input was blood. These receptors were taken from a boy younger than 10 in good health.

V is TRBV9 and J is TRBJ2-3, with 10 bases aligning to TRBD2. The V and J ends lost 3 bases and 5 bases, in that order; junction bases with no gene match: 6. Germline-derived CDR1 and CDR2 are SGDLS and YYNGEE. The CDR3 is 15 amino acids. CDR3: CASSGAGGPLDTQYF. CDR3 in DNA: TGTGCCAGCAGCGGAGCGGGGGGGCCCTTAGATACGCAGTATTTT.

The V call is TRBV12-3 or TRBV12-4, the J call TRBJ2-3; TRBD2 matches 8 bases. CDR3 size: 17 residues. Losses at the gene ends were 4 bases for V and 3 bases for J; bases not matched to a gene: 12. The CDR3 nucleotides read TGTGCCAGCAGTTCCGGACTAGCAGGGTCGGGGACAGATACGCAGTATTTT. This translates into CASSSGLAGSGTDTQYF.

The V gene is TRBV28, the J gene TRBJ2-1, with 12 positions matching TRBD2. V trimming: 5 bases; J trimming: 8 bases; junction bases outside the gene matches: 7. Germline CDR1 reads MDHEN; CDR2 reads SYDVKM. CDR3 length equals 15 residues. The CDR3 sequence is CASSHQTSGRDEQFF. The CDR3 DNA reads TGTGCCAGCAGTCATCAGACTAGCGGGAGAGATGAGCAGTTCTTC. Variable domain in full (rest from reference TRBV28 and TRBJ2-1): DVKVTQSSRYLVKRTGEKVFLECVQDMDHENMFWYRQDPGLGLRLIYFSYDVKMKEKGDIPEGYSVSREKKERFSLILESASTNQTSMYLCASSHQTSGRDEQFFGPGTRLTVL.

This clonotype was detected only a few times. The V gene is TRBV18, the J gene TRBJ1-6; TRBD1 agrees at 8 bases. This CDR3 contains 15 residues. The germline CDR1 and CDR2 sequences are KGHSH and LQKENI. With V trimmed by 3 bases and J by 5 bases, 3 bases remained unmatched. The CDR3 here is CASSPQGANNSPLHF. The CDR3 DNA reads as TGTGCCAGCTCACCCCAGGGGGCTAATAATTCACCCCTCCACTTT.

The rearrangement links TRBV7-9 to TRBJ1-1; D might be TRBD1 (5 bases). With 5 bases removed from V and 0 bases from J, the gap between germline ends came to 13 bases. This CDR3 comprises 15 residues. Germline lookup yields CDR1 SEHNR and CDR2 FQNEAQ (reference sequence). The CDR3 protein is CASSPSTALNTEAFF. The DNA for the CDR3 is TGTGCCAGCAGCCCCTCGACAGCCTTGAACACTGAAGCTTTCTTT.

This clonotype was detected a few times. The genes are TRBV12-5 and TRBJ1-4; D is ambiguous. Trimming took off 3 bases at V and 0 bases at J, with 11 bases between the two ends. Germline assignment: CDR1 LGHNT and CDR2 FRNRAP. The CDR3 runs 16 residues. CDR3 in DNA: TGTGCTAGTGGTTTTTGGCTGGATGCAACTAATGAAAAACTGTTTTTT. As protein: CASGFWLDATNEKLFF. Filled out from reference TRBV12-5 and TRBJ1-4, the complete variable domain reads DARVTQTPRHKVTEMGQEVTMRCQPILGHNTVFWYRQTMMQGLELLAYFRNRAPLDDSGMPKDRFSAEMPDATLATLKIQPSEPRDSAVYFCASGFWLDATNEKLFFGSGTQLSVL.

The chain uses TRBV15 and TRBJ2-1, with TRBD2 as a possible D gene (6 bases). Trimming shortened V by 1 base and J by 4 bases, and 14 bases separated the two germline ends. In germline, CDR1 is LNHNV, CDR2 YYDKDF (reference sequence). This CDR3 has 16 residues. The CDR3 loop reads CATSRAIGLNYNEQFF. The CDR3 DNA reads TGTGCCACCAGCAGAGCTATAGGACTAAATTACAATGAGCAGTTCTTC.

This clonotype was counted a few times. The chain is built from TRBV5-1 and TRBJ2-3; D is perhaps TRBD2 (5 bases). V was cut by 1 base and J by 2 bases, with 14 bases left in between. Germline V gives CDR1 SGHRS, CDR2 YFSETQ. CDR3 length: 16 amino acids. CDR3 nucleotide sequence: TGCGCCAGCAGCTTGAGCGGAATACTACCCACAGATACGCAGTATTTT. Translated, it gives CASSLSGILPTDTQYF.

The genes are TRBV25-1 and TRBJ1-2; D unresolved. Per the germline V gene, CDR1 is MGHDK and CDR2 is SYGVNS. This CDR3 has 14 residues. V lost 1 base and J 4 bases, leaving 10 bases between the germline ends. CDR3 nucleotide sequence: TGTGCCAGCAGTGAATTATCGGCAGTCTATGGCTACACCTTC. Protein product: CASSELSAVYGYTF.

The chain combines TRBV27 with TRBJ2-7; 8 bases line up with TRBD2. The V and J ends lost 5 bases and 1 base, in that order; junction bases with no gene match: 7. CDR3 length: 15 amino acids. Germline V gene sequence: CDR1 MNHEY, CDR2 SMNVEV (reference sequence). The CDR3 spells CASSPSGGVSYEQYF. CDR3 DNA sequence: TGTGCCAGCAGTCCTTCCGGGGGGGTATCCTACGAGCAGTACTTC.